This TCR beta chain was recorded in a study of cytomegalovirus exposure and HLA in healthy donors. Study summary: The Caucasian-associated ancestry cluster held under 90% of more than 350 genotyped donors.

Amplification used 60 Vbeta primers and 13 Jbeta primers. TCRdb keeps only in-frame clones here, not all; method: immunoSEQ multiplex PCR. The sample yields 150,000 to 200,000 clones, roughly 80% seen once. Findings and caveats of the study: Near-uniform donor sequencing depth was presumed by presence/absence analyses. Per a prior analysis, the majority of TCR beta V segments were productive roughly 87% or roughly 30% of the time.

Of note for this clone: The antigen is unknown.

Input material: PBMCs. This sequence originates from a male donor in good health and CMV-seropositive.

The chain's CDR3 is CASTLARVSEEQYF. CDR3 DNA sequence: TGTGCCAGCACCCTGGCCAGGGTGTCGGAAGAGCAGTACTTC. V usage is TRBV7-2 and J usage is TRBJ2-7; weak D call: TRBD1 (5 bases). V was trimmed by 7 bases and J by 7 bases, leaving 20 bases between them. Germline V CDR1 and CDR2: SGHTA, FQGNSA. This CDR3 region has 14 residues. Full variable domain (outside the CDR3, taken from reference TRBV7-2 and TRBJ2-7): GAGVSQSPSNKVTEKGKDVELRCDPISGHTALYWYRQSLGQGLEFLIYFQGNSAPDKSGLPSDRFSAERTGGSVSTLTIQRTQQEDSAVYLCASTLARVSEEQYFGPGTRLTVT.